The T cell receptor (beta chain) under discussion was sequenced for a study of identical twins. V shed 6 bases and J shed 0 bases, with 14 bases lying between them. Germline values: CDR1 MGHRA, CDR2 YSYEKL. The CDR3 runs 16 residues. MiXCR, run by TCRdb on the 5' RACE reads, gives a single entry per CDR3 protein. The table has around 1.7 million distinct CDR3 sequences, more than 30% seen once; the top ten hold about 0.27%. The sequenced sample consisted of cord blood. This sequence originates from a newborn girl in good health. V and J are TRBV4-1 and TRBJ1-4; maybe TRBD1 (6 bases). In DNA form, the CDR3 reads TGCGCCAGCAGTCCAACAGGGCCTGCAACTAATGAAAAACTGTTTTTT. Translating it yields CASSPTGPATNEKLFF.